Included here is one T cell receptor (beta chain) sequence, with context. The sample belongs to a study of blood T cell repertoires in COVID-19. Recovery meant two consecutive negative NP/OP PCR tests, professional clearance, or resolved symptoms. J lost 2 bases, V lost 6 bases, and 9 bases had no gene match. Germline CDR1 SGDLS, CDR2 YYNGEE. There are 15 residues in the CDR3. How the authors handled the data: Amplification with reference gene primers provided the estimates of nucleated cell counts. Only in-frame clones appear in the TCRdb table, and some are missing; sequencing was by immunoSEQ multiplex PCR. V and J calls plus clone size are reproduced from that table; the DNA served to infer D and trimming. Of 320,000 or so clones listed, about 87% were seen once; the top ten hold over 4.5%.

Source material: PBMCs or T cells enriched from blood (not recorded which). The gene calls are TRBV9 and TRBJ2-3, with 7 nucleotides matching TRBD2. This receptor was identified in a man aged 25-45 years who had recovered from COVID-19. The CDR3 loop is CASTSRAGDTDTQYF. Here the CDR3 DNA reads TGTGCCAGCACCAGCCGCGCGGGGGACACAGATACGCAGTATTTT.